The 29 T cell receptor beta chains reported below all come from one sample, sequenced in a study of blood T cell repertoires in COVID-19 (TCRdb year 2020). The library was built by means of the immunoSEQ multiplex PCR assay. This immuneACCESS table, as held by TCRdb, lists in-frame sequences with V and J called but not all clones. Of the missing ones, under half trace to an unresolved V gene in checked studies; the others have no known cause. For this sample the table gives under 300,000 clones, of which roughly 85% were detected only once. Clones ranked in the top ten supply 8.5% to 9.5% of the sample. What was sequenced was peripheral blood. The receptor source for this set is a woman between 45 and 65 years old who had recovered from COVID-19.

This clone was seen only a few times. V and J are TRBV9 and TRBJ2-7; 9 bases agree with TRBD2. J gave up 6 bases and V 4 bases, and 11 bases lay outside the gene matches. CDR1 is SGDLS, CDR2 YYNGEE, per germline. The CDR3 loop spans 15 amino acids. The CDR3 reads CASSPSGTSLTEQYF. The CDR3 DNA reads as TGTGCCAGCAGCCCCAGTGGGACTAGCTTGACCGAGCAGTACTTC.

The chain combines TRBV19 with TRBJ2-3; D possibly corresponds to TRBD2 (7 bases). CDR1 is LNHDA and CDR2 is SQIVND in the germline V gene (reference sequence). Trimming stripped 5 bases from V and 6 bases from J, with 27 bases between. CDR3 length equals 18 residues. This chain's CDR3 is CASSLSAGTLETSDTQYF. The DNA of the CDR3 is TGTGCCAGTAGTCTCTCAGCGGGGACACTCGAAACATCCGATACGCAGTATTTT.

This chain links TRBV9 with TRBJ1-5; 9 bases line up with TRBD1. The CDR3 consists of 19 residues. Germline lookup yields CDR1 SGDLS and CDR2 YYNGEE. The V segment lost 0 bases and the J segment 0 bases; nucleotides outside the gene matches: 10. The CDR3 here is CASSVAGGQGLYSNQPQHF. The CDR3 DNA reads as TGTGCCAGCAGCGTAGCTGGGGGACAGGGACTCTATAGCAATCAGCCCCAGCATTTT.

This clone was seen just once. This sequence joins TRBV4-1 and TRBJ1-2; D is undetermined. The germline V gene has CDR1 MGHRA and CDR2 YSYEKL. The CDR3 is 14 amino acids. The V end was cut by 0 bases, the J end by 4 bases, with 9 bases between. CDR3 DNA sequence: TGCGCCAGCAGCCAAGAGGCAGGAGGCTATGGCTACACCTTC. It codes for CASSQEAGGYGYTF.

The V and J genes are TRBV7-2 and TRBJ1-3; TRBD1 matches at 7 bases. Looked up from germline, CDR1 is SGHTA and CDR2 is FQGNSA. V trimming: 4 bases; J trimming: 4 bases; junction bases outside the gene matches: 4. This CDR3 spans 14 amino acids. The CDR3: CASSSRTGGNTIYF. The CDR3 region has the DNA TGTGCCAGCAGCTCCAGGACAGGCGGAAACACCATATATTTT.

The V and J genes are TRBV9 and TRBJ1-1; 7 nucleotides align to TRBD1. Per the germline V gene, CDR1 is SGDLS and CDR2 is YYNGEE. The CDR3 spans 15 residues. V lost 2 bases to trimming and J lost 1 base; unmatched junction nucleotides: 5. In DNA, the CDR3 is TGTGCCAGCAGCGTTCTAGGGACAGAGAACACTGAAGCTTTCTTT. Protein product: CASSVLGTENTEAFF.

This clone was detected only a few times. The V and J genes are TRBV27 and TRBJ2-7; D perhaps matches TRBD1 (5 bases). The CDR3 loop spans 13 amino acids. Germline V gene sequence: CDR1 MNHEY, CDR2 SMNVEV (reference sequence). V was shortened by 3 bases and J by 3 bases, with 9 bases between the two germline ends. The DNA for the CDR3 is TGTGCCAGCAGTTTGGGGCAGGACTACGAGCAGTACTTC. It specifies CASSLGQDYEQYF.

The chain uses TRBV7-2 and TRBJ2-1; tentatively, D is TRBD1 (6 bases). V lost 3 bases to trimming and J lost 5 bases, with 11 bases between them. CDR3 length: 14 amino acids. The germline CDR1 and CDR2 sequences are SGHTA and FQGNSA. The chain's CDR3 is CASSLGHANNEQFF. In DNA form, the CDR3 reads TGTGCCAGCAGCTTGGGACACGCAAACAATGAGCAGTTCTTC.

The chain uses TRBV27 and TRBJ2-7; 8 bases map to TRBD1. The CDR3 has 15 amino acids. Germline V gives CDR1 MNHEY, CDR2 SMNVEV (reference sequence). J gave up 2 bases and V 6 bases, and 9 bases lay outside the gene matches. CDR3 in DNA: TGTGCCAGCAGAGCCGGGACAGGCCCCCCCTACGAGCAGTACTTC. The encoded protein is CASRAGTGPPYEQYF.

This rearrangement joins TRBV5-4 to TRBJ1-6; 9 nucleotides line up with TRBD1. After removal of 2 bases from V and 9 bases from J, the junction contained 3 bases not matched to a gene. There are 14 residues in the CDR3. Germline CDR1 SGHNT, CDR2 YYREEE (reference sequence). The CDR3 spells CASSFDRGVSPLHF. The CDR3 nucleotides read TGTGCCAGCAGCTTCGACAGGGGGGTTTCACCCCTCCACTTT.

V and J are TRBV5-4 and TRBJ1-1; the match to TRBD1 covers 7 bases. The CDR3 length is 14 residues. V lost 3 bases and J lost 8; bases outside the gene matches: 10. The germline V gene encodes CDR1 SGHNT and CDR2 YYREEE (reference sequence). The CDR3 spells CASSSRGLAGEAFF. The CDR3 DNA reads as TGTGCCAGCAGCTCCAGGGGGTTGGCCGGCGAAGCTTTCTTT.

The chain employs TRBV11-2 and TRBJ1-6; TRBD1 matches 11 bases. Per germline, CDR1 SGHAT and CDR2 FQNNGV. V lost 5 bases and J lost 7; bases outside the gene matches: 7. The length of the CDR3 is 16 residues. CDR3 DNA: TGTGCCAGCAGCCCTTTCGGACAGGGGGCCAATTCACCCCTCCACTTT. Translated, it gives CASSPFGQGANSPLHF.

This chain links TRBV21-1 with TRBJ1-5; the DNA was not compared with TRBD1, the D call given in the table. TRBV21-1 is a pseudogene segment. The CDR3 loop spans 17 amino acids. The CDR3 protein is CASSKEDRGSLTQPQHF. The CDR3 region has the DNA TGTGCCAGCAGCAAAGAGGACAGGGGAAGTTTGACTCAGCCCCAGCATTTT.

The J gene is TRBJ1-5, the V gene TRBV7-6; TRBD1 aligns across 9 bases. V dropped 1 base and J dropped 3; count of bases not matched to a gene: 7. The CDR3 has 17 amino acids. Germline V gives CDR1 SGHVS, CDR2 FNYEAQ. The CDR3 DNA reads TGTGCCAGCAGCTTAGGGCCGGGACAGGGCGTCAATCAGCCCCAGCATTTT. Its translation: CASSLGPGQGVNQPQHF.

The chain has TRBV28 and TRBJ1-1; D is possibly TRBD1 (5 bases). CDR1 and CDR2 (germline): MDHEN, SYDVKM. The V and J ends lost 5 bases and 4 bases respectively, with 17 bases between them. The CDR3 is 15 amino acids. DNA of the CDR3: TGTGCCAGCAGTATCCCCGGGCGACAGTCCACTGAAGCTTTCTTT. Protein product: CASSIPGRQSTEAFF. The full variable domain, with the rest looked up from reference TRBV28 and TRBJ1-1, is DVKVTQSSRYLVKRTGEKVFLECVQDMDHENMFWYRQDPGLGLRLIYFSYDVKMKEKGDIPEGYSVSREKKERFSLILESASTNQTSMYLCASSIPGRQSTEAFFGQGTRLTVV.

The chain joins TRBV7-9 to TRBJ2-5, with 7 positions matching TRBD1. Germline V gives CDR1 SEHNR, CDR2 FQNEAQ (reference sequence). V was pared by 1 base and J by 1 base, with 6 bases of the junction left unmatched. The CDR3 length is 16 residues. Here the CDR3 reads CASSLGIGQAQETQYF. In nucleotides, the CDR3 is TGTGCCAGCAGCTTAGGGATTGGACAGGCCCAAGAGACCCAGTACTTC.

The gene calls are TRBV7-8 and TRBJ2-1, with D tentatively TRBD1 (5 bases). CDR3 length: 14 residues. V was clipped by 3 bases and J by 8 bases, with 14 bases between them. CDR1 and CDR2 from the germline V gene are SGHVS and FQNEAQ. The CDR3 spells CASSFAQGTHEQFF. The CDR3, as DNA: TGTGCCAGCAGCTTTGCGCAGGGTACCCATGAGCAGTTCTTC.

The V call is TRBV24-1, the J call TRBJ1-5; D ambiguous. Germline assignment: CDR1 KGHDR and CDR2 SFDVKD. The CDR3 spans 14 residues. Trimming took off 4 bases at V and 3 bases at J, with 9 bases between the two ends. CDR3 region: CATSEGGNNQPQHF. Here the CDR3 DNA reads TGTGCCACCAGTGAAGGAGGGAACAATCAGCCCCAGCATTTT.

The chain combines TRBV5-4 with TRBJ1-2; tentative D call: TRBD1 (5 bases). Trimming cost V 4 bases and J 4 bases, with 14 bases left between them. The CDR3 contains 14 residues. Germline V gene sequence: CDR1 SGHNT, CDR2 YYREEE (reference sequence). This CDR3 reads CASSRQTNPYGYTF. CDR3 sequence (DNA): TGTGCCAGCAGCCGACAGACAAATCCCTATGGCTACACCTTC.

This clone is a singleton in its sample. The rearrangement links TRBV5-1 to TRBJ1-3, with D possibly TRBD1 on 6 matching bases. This CDR3 is 14 amino acids long. V lost 0 bases, J lost 8 bases, and 12 bases lay in between. Germline assignment: CDR1 SGHRS and CDR2 YFSETQ. CDR3 loop: CASSLEGGSYTIYF. CDR3 bases: TGCGCCAGCAGCTTGGAAGGGGGTTCCTACACCATATATTTT. Supplemented by reference TRBV5-1 and TRBJ1-3, the full variable domain reads KAGVTQTPRYLIKTRGQQVTLSCSPISGHRSVSWYQQTPGQGLQFLFEYFSETQRNKGNFPGRFSGRQFSNSRSEMNVSTLELGDSALYLCASSLEGGSYTIYFGEGSWLTVV.

This clone has ten or more counts. The rearrangement uses TRBV7-2 and TRBJ2-3; 12 bases agree with TRBD2. Germline V gives CDR1 SGHTA, CDR2 FQGNSA. The CDR3 is 16 residues long. V gave up 4 bases and J gave up 5 bases; unmatched junction bases: 7. In DNA form, the CDR3 reads TGTGCCAGCAGCTCCCGACTAGCGGGAGTTCGAGATACGCAGTATTTT. Residues: CASSSRLAGVRDTQYF.

The chain recombines TRBV5-1 with TRBJ1-2; 7 bases map to TRBD1. V shed 2 bases and J 4 bases; nucleotides not matched to a gene: 8. Germline CDR1 SGHRS, CDR2 YFSETQ. This CDR3 is built from 15 residues. The CDR3 loop is CASSFGQAAGYGYTF. As DNA, the CDR3 is TGCGCCAGCAGCTTCGGACAGGCCGCGGGCTATGGCTACACCTTC.

This sequence joins TRBV6-2 or TRBV6-3 and TRBJ2-7, with 7 positions matching TRBD1. V was clipped by 2 bases and J by 0 bases; unmatched bases: 1. This CDR3 has 14 amino acids. Germline lookup yields CDR1 MNHEY and CDR2 SVGEGT. CDR3 in DNA: TGTGCCAGCAGTTACGGGACAGCCTCCTACGAGCAGTACTTC. Its protein product is CASSYGTASYEQYF.

J is TRBJ1-1 and V is TRBV4-2; 7 bases line up with TRBD1. The CDR3 length is 15 residues. The ends lost 4 bases at V and 5 bases at J; junction bases unmatched: 10. Germline CDR1 LGHNA, CDR2 YNFKEQ. CDR3 amino acids: CASSPNPTGITEAFF. The CDR3 nucleotides are TGTGCCAGCAGCCCCAACCCGACAGGGATTACTGAAGCTTTCTTT.

This chain links TRBV7-8 with TRBJ1-2, with D possibly being TRBD1 (5 bases). This CDR3 comprises 14 residues. The V gene's germline CDR1 is SGHVS and CDR2 FQNEAQ. V shed 7 bases and J shed 4 bases, with 16 bases lying between them. CDR3 sequence (DNA): TGTGCCAGCACCTATCCAGGGAGGTCCTATGGCTACACCTTC. As protein: CASTYPGRSYGYTF.

The chain links TRBV5-1 to TRBJ2-7; tentatively, D is TRBD2 (5 bases). The V and J ends lost 1 base and 2 bases respectively, with 7 bases between them. The CDR3 consists of 13 residues. In germline, CDR1 is SGHRS, CDR2 YFSETQ. The DNA of the CDR3 is TGCGCCAGCAGCTTGACTAGTCCCTACGAGCAGTACTTC. Translating it yields CASSLTSPYEQYF.

The chain uses TRBV7-2 and TRBJ2-1; a possible D gene is TRBD2 (6 bases). The V end lost 4 bases, the J end lost 2 bases, and 12 bases lay between the germline ends. CDR3 length equals 15 residues. The V gene's germline CDR1 is SGHTA and CDR2 FQGNSA. The CDR3: CASSWGDGTYNEQFF. In nucleotides, the CDR3 is TGTGCCAGCAGCTGGGGGGACGGGACCTACAATGAGCAGTTCTTC.

Of note for this clone: Additional DNA sequences in this sample encode the identical CDR3. The V call is TRBV3-1 (or the pseudogene TRBV3-2), the J call TRBJ1-2, with TRBD1 identical over 7 bases. This CDR3 is 13 amino acids long. Germline-derived CDR1 and CDR2 are LGHDT and YNNKEL (reference sequence). V was clipped by 3 bases and J by 2 bases; unmatched bases: 0. The CDR3, as DNA: TGTGCCAGCAGCCAGACAGGGAACTATGGCTACACCTTC. As protein: CASSQTGNYGYTF.

The V call is TRBV28, the J call TRBJ1-6; D ambiguous. Per the germline V gene, CDR1 is MDHEN and CDR2 is SYDVKM. This CDR3 is built from 17 residues. With 3 bases removed from V and 5 bases from J, the gap between germline ends came to 17 bases. CDR3 coding DNA: TGTGCCAGCAGTTTTCCCCCCTCCATGGGCCATAATTCACCCCTCCACTTT. This encodes CASSFPPSMGHNSPLHF.